This TCR beta chain was recorded in a study of control samples from healthy donors and cancer patients. Germline assignment: CDR1 SNHLY and CDR2 FYNNEI. V shed 6 bases and J shed 5 bases, with 16 bases lying between them. The CDR3 extends over 14 amino acids. This table comes from immunoSEQ multiplex PCR, and its TCRdb copy is limited to in-frame clones, with some not included. The sample has 150,000 to 200,000 clones, 80% to 95% seen once; the top ten hold roughly 1.5%. The V gene is TRBV2, the J gene TRBJ1-1; D perhaps matches TRBD1 (6 bases). This TCR derives from a man aged 18 to 30 in good health. The sequencing input was blood. This chain's CDR3 is CASSENRVGTEAFF. Here the CDR3 DNA reads TGTGCCAGCAGCGAAAACAGGGTTGGGACTGAAGCTTTCTTT.